This T cell receptor beta chain was documented in a study of T cell clones after liver transplantation (dated by TCRdb to between 2019 and 2020). Concerning the study at large: The samples were obtained from ITN030ST, a randomized trial that attempted immunosuppression withdrawal within 2 years after liver transplantation. Donor-reactive T cell clones were identified by TCRbeta sequencing after a pre-transplant mixed lymphocyte reaction and then tracked in post-transplant blood. As an antigen-independent comparator for the donor-reactive sequences, third party-reactive TCRbeta sequences from pre-transplant MLRs were identified as well. Three of the eight recipients were HCV-positive; the others were transplanted for non-autoimmune, non-viral indications. Until randomization at 12-24 months post-transplant, subjects were given standard immunosuppression, with no induction therapy. Tolerance meant complete immunosuppression withdrawal for at least one year without liver enzymes rising beyond twice the upper limit of normal. Blood samples were collected pre-transplant, pre-randomization before withdrawal, and post-randomization after either full withdrawal or failed withdrawal. A cohort of 8 liver transplant recipients was studied, of whom 3 were classified as tolerant and 5 as non-tolerant. Points the paper makes about the study in general: Low numbers of available donor cells limited the measurable donor-reactive repertoire in a couple of subjects. Since no allograft tissue specimens were available, donor-reactive T cells may have migrated into the graft instead of being deleted. When repertoire turnover was taken into account, detection of donor-reactive sequences was significantly reduced in 7 of 8 subjects for CD4 and in 8 of 8 subjects for CD8. Donor-reactive sequences declined more than third party-reactive ones, suggesting partial antigen-specific deletion unrelated to withdrawal success. Circulating donor-reactive CD4 TCRbeta sequences fell significantly post-transplant in most of the 8 subjects, irrespective of tolerance or HCV status. Conclusions were preliminary, limited by small, heterogeneous patient numbers and non-standardized post-transplant time points.

Remarks on this clone: Its antigen remains undetermined. Base qualities were left out, and no much larger clone turns up one base away.

Frozen genomic DNA underwent high-throughput TCRbeta CDR3 sequencing by immunoSEQ, including PCR amplification, mapping, bias correction and internal controls. The authors processed their data as follows. Productive rearrangements were kept, and unique TCRbeta sequences were defined by CDR3 nucleotide sequence plus V and J gene. For a sequence to be called donor-reactive, it needed a frequency of at least 0.01% and at least 5-fold expansion in CFSE-low cells compared with unstimulated pre-transplant cells. Minimum frequency thresholds were set for each subject based on the unstimulated sample with the lowest template count, ensuring at least 90% detection power. Jensen-Shannon divergence between the top 1000 TCRbeta sequences post-transplant and pre-transplant was used to measure repertoire turnover. Changes in detection of donor-reactive sequences were tested with two-sided Fisher's exact tests. The immuneACCESS repertoire file appears here via TCRdb, limited to in-frame rearrangements. These files lack a portion of the clones; in checked studies, under half of the deficit traces to unresolved V genes, and the cause of the others is not known. The V and J calls and clone size come from that table; D and trimming were worked out from the DNA. The sample includes about 7,900 clones, with 75% to 90% observed a single time. The top ten clonotypes cover around 40% of the sample.

V is clipped by 5 bases and J by 6 bases, and the sequence between their germline boundaries is 13 bases long. CDR3 length: 14 amino acids, cysteine to phenylalanine. Only the CDR3 portion is preserved as DNA: 42 bases, with reading frame beginning at the first base. The germline V gene supplies CDR1 MNHNS and CDR2 SASEGT. In the paper's terms, the time point label means: pre-transplant. Unstimulated PBMCs, after thawing, were stained for CD3, CD4 and CD8 and then FACS-sorted into CD3+CD4+ and CD3+CD8+ populations. All 8 studied subjects were randomized to withdrawal of immunosuppression. The Qiagen DNeasy Blood and Tissue Kit was used for isolation of genomic DNA.

This receptor chain uses TRBV6-1 and TRBJ1-4, with a tentative D gene TRBD1 over 5 matching bases. The clonotype was recovered from a human donor who received a liver transplant. Sequenced material: CD8+ T cells from blood, taken before liver transplant. DNA sequence: TGTGCCAGCAGTCGCACAGCGGGGGATGAAAAACTGTTTTTT. It encodes CASSRTAGDEKLFF.